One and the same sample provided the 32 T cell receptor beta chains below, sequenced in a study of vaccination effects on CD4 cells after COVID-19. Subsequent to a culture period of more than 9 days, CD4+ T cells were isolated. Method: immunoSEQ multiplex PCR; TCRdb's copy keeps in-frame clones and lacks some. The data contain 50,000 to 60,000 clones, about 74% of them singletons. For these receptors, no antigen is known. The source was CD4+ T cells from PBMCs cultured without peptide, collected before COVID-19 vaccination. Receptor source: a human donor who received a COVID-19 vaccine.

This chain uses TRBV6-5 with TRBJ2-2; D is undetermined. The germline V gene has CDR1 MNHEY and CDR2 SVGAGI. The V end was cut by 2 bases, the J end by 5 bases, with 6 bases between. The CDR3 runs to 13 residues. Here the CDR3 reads CASSYPGTGELFF. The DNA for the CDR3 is TGTGCCAGCAGTTACCCGGGTACCGGGGAGCTGTTTTTT.

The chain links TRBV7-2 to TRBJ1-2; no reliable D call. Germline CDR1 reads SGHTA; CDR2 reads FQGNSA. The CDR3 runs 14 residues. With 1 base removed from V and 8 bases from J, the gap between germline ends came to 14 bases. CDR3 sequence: CASSLGSTVRGYTF. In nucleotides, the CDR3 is TGTGCCAGCAGCTTAGGATCGACGGTCAGAGGCTACACCTTC.

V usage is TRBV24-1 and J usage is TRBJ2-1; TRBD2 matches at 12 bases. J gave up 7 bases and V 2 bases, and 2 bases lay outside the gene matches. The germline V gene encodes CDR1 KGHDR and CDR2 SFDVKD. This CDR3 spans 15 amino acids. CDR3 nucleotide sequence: TGTGCCACCAGTGATTCCGGGACTAGCGGGAATGAGCAGTTCTTC. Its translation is CATSDSGTSGNEQFF.

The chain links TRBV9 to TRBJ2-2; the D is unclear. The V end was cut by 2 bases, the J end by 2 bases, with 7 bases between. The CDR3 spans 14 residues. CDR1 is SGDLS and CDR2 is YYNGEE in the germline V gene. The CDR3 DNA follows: TGTGCCAGCAGCGTCGCAGTTAACACCGGGGAGCTGTTTTTT. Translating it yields CASSVAVNTGELFF.

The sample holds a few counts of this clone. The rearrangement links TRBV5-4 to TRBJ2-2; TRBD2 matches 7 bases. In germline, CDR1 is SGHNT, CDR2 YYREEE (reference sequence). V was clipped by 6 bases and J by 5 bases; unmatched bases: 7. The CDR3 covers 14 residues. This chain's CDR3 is CASTNGGNTGELFF. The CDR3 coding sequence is TGTGCCAGCACCAACGGGGGGAATACCGGGGAGCTGTTTTTT.

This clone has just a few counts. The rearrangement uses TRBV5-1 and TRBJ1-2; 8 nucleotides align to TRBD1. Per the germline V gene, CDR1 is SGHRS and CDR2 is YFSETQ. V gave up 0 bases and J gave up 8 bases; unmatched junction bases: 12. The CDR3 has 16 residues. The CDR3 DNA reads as TGCGCCAGCAGCTTGGATGAGGCAGGGGGCATTGGCGGCTACACCTTC. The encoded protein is CASSLDEAGGIGGYTF.

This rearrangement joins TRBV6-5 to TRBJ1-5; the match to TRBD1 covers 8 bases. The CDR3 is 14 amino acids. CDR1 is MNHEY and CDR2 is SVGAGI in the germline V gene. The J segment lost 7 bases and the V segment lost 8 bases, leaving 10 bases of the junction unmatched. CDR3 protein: CASAYDRGGQPQHF. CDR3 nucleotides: TGTGCCAGCGCTTATGACAGGGGAGGGCAGCCCCAGCATTTT.

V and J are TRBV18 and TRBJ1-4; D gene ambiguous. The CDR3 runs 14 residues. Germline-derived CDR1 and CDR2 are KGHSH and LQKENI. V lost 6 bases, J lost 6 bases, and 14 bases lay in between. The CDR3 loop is CASSVRSGDEKLFF. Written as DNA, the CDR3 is TGTGCCAGCTCGGTACGATCCGGGGATGAAAAACTGTTTTTT.

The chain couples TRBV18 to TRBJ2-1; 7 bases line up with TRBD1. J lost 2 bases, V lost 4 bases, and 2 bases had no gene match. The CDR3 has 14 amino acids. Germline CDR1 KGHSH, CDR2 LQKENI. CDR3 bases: TGTGCCAGCTCACGCACAGGGGCCTACAATGAGCAGTTCTTC. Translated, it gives CASSRTGAYNEQFF. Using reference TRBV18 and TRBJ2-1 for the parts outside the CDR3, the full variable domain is NAGVMQNPRHLVRRRGQEARLRCSPMKGHSHVYWYRQLPEEGLKFMVYLQKENIIDESGMPKERFSAEFPKEGPSILRIQQVVRGDSAAYFCASSRTGAYNEQFFGPGTRLTVL.

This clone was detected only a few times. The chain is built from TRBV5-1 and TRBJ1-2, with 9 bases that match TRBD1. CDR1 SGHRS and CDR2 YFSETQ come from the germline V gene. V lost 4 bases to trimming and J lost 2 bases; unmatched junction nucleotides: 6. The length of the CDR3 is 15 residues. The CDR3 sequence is CASSAGTGWNYGYTF. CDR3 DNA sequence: TGCGCCAGCAGCGCCGGGACAGGGTGGAACTATGGCTACACCTTC.

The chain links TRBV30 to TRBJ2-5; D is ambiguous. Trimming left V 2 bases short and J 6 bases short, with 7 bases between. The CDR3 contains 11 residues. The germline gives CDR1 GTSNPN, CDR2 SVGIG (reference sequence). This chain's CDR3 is CAWSSGKTQYF. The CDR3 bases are TGTGCCTGGAGTTCTGGGAAGACCCAGTACTTC.

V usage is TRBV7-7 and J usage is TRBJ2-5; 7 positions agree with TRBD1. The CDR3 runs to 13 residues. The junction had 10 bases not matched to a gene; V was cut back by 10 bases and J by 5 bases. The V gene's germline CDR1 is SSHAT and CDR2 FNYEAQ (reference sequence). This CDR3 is CAISTGVWETQYF. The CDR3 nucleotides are TGTGCCATTTCCACAGGGGTGTGGGAGACCCAGTACTTC.

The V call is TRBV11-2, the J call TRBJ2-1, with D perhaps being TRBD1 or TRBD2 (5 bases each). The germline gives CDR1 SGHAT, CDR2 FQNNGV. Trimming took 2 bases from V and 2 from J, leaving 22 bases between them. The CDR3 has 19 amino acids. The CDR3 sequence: CASSLRMGPNKITYNEQFF. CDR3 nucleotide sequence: TGTGCCAGCAGCTTACGTATGGGACCTAACAAAATTACCTACAATGAGCAGTTCTTC.

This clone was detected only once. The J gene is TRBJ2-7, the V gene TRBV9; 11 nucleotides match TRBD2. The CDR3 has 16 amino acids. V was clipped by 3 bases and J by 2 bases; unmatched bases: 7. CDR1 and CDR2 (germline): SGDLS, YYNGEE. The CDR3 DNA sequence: TGTGCCAGCAGCGCCACGACTAGCGGGGTGCCCTACGAGCAGTACGTC. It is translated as CASSATTSGVPYEQYV.

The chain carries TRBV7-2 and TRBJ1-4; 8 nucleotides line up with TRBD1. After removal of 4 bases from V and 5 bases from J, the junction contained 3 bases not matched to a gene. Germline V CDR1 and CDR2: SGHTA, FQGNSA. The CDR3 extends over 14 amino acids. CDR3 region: CASSSRQGNEKLFF. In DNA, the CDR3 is TGTGCCAGCAGCTCCAGACAGGGGAATGAAAAACTGTTTTTT.

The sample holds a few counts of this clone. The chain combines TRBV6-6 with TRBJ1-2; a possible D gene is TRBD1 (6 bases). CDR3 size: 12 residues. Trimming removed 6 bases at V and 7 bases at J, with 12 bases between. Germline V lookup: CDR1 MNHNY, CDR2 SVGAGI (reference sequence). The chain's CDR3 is CASRQGLGGYTF. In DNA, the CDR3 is TGTGCCAGCAGACAGGGTTTAGGTGGCTACACCTTC.

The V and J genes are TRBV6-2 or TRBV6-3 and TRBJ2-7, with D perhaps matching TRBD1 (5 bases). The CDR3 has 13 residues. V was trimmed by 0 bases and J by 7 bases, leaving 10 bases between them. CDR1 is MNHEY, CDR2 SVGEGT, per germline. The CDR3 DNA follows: TGTGCCAGCAGTTACTCAGGGCAGGGAGAGCAGTACGTC. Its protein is CASSYSGQGEQYV.

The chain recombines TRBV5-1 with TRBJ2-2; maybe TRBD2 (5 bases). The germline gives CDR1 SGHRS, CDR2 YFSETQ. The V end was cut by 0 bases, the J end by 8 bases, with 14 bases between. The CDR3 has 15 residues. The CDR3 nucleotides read TGCGCCAGCAGCTTGGCCGTTTCGGGGAAAGGGGAGCTGTTTTTT. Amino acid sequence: CASSLAVSGKGELFF.

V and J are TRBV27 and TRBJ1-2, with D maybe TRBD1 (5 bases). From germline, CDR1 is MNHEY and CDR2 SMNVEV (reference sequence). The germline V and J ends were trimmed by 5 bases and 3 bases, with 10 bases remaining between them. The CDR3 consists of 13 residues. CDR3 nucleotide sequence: TGTGCCAGCAGTGGTGGGGGTTACTATGGCTACACCTTC. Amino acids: CASSGGGYYGYTF.

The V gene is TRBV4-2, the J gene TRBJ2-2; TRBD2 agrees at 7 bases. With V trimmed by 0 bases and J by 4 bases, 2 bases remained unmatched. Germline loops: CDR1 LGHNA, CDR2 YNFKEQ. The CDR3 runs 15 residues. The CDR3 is CASSQEGGGTGELFF. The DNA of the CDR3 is TGTGCCAGCAGCCAAGAGGGCGGGGGCACCGGGGAGCTGTTTTTT.

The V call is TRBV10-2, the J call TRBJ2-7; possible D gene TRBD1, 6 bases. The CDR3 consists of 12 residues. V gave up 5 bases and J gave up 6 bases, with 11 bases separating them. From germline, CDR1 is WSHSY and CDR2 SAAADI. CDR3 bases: TGCGCCAGCAGTTTACAGGGTTCCGAGCAGTACGTC. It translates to CASSLQGSEQYV.

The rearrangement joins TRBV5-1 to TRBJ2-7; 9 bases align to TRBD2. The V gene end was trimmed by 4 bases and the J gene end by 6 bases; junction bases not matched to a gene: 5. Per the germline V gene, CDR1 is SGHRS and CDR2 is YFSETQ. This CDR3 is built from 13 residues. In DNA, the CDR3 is TGCGCCAGCAGCCCCGGCGGGGGGGGCGAGCAGTACGTC. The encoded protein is CASSPGGGGEQYV.

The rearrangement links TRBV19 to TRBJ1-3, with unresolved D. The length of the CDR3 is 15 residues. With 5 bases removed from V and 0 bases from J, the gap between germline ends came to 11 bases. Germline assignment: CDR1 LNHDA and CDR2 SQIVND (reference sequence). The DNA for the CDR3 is TGTGCCAGTAGTGTCCCGGGGAGCTCTGGAAACACCATATATTTT. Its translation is CASSVPGSSGNTIYF. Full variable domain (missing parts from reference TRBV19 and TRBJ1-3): DGGITQSPKYLFRKEGQNVTLSCEQNLNHDAMYWYRQDPGQGLRLIYYSQIVNDFQKGDIAEGYSVSREKKESFPLTVTSAQKNPTAFYLCASSVPGSSGNTIYFGEGSWLTVV.

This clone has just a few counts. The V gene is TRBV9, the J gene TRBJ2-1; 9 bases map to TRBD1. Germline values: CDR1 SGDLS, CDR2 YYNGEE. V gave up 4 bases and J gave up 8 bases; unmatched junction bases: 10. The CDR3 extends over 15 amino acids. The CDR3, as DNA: TGTGCCAGCAGCCACGGGACAGGGAATTCCTATGAGCAGTTCTTC. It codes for CASSHGTGNSYEQFF. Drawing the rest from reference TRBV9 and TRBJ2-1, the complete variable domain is DSGVTQTPKHLITATGQRVTLRCSPRSGDLSVYWYQQSLDQGLQFLIQYYNGEERAKGNILERFSAQQFPDLHSELNLSSLELGDSALYFCASSHGTGNSYEQFFGPGTRLTVL.

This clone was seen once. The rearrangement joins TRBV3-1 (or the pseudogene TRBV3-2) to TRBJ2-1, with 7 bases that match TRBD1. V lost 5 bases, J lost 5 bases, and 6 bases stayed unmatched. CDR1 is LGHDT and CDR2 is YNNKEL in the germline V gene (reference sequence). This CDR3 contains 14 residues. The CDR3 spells CASSYTGTDNEQFF. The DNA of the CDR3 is TGTGCCAGCAGCTATACCGGGACAGACAATGAGCAGTTCTTC.

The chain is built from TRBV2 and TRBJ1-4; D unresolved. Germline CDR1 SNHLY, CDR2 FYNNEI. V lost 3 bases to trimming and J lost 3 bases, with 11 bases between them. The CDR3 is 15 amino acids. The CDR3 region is CASSDVMGANEKLFF. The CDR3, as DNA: TGTGCCAGCAGTGATGTTATGGGAGCTAATGAAAAACTGTTTTTT.

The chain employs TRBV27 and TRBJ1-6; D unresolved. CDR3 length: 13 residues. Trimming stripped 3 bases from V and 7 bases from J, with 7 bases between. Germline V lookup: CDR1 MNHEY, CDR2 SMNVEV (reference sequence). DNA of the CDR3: TGTGCCAGCAGTTTCGGGTTAAATTCACCCCTCCACTTT. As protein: CASSFGLNSPLHF.

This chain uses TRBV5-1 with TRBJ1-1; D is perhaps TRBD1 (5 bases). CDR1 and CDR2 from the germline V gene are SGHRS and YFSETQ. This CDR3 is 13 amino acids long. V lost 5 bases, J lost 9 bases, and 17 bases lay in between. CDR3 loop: CASSPGLRFQAFF. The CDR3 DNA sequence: TGCGCCAGCAGTCCAGGGTTGCGGTTCCAAGCTTTCTTT. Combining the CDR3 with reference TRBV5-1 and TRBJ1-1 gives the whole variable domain KAGVTQTPRYLIKTRGQQVTLSCSPISGHRSVSWYQQTPGQGLQFLFEYFSETQRNKGNFPGRFSGRQFSNSRSEMNVSTLELGDSALYLCASSPGLRFQAFFGQGTRLTVV.

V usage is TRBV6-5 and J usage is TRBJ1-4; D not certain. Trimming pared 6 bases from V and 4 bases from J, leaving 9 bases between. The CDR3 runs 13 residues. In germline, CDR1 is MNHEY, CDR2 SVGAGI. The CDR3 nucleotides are TGTGCCAGCAGCCGGACCATTAATGAAAAACTGTTTTTT. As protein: CASSRTINEKLFF.

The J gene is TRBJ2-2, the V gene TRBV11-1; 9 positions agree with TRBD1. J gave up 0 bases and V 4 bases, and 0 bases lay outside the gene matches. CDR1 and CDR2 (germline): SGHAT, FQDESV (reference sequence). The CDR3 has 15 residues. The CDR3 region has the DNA TGTGCCAGCAGCTGGGACAGGGCGAACACCGGGGAGCTGTTTTTT. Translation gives CASSWDRANTGELFF.

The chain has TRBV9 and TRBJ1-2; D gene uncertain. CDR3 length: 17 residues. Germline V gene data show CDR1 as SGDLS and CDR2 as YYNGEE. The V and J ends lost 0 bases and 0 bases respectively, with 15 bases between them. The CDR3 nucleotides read TGTGCCAGCAGCGTAGCCTGGCAGGCCACCACTAACTATGGCTACACCTTC. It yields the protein CASSVAWQATTNYGYTF.

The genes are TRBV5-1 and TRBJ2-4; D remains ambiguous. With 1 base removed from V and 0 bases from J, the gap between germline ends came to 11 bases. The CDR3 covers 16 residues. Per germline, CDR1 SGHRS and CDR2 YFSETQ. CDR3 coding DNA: TGCGCCAGCAGCTTGAGTGACGGCATAGCCAAAAACATTCAGTACTTC. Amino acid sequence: CASSLSDGIAKNIQYF. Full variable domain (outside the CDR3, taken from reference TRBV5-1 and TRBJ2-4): KAGVTQTPRYLIKTRGQQVTLSCSPISGHRSVSWYQQTPGQGLQFLFEYFSETQRNKGNFPGRFSGRQFSNSRSEMNVSTLELGDSALYLCASSLSDGIAKNIQYFGAGTRLSVL.